This T cell receptor beta chain was captured in a study of blood T cell repertoires in COVID-19. Clones were read by immunoSEQ multiplex PCR, and TCRdb kept only the in-frame ones, dropping some. The sample carries about 80,000 clones, about 91% recorded once. Germline values: CDR1 MNHEY, CDR2 SVGEGT. The V gene end was trimmed by 5 bases and the J gene end by 4 bases; junction bases not matched to a gene: 4. The CDR3 contains 13 residues. The sequence derives from an elderly woman with acute or convalescent COVID-19. V usage is TRBV6-2 or TRBV6-3 and J usage is TRBJ1-1; 7 positions agree with TRBD1. Sequencing input: peripheral blood. DNA of the CDR3: TGTGCCAGCAGTATGTACAGGGGCACTGAAGCTTTCTTT. It codes for CASSMYRGTEAFF.